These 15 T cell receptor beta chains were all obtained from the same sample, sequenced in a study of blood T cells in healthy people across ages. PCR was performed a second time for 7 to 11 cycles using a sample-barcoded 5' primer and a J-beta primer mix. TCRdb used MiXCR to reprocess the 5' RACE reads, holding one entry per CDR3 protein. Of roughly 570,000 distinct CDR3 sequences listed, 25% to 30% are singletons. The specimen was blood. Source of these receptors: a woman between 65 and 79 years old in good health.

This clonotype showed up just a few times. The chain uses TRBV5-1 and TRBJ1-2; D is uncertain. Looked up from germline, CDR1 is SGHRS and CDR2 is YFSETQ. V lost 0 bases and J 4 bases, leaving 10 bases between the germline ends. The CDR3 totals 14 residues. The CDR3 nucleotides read TGCGCCAGCAGCTTGGCCGGCAGTTTCTATGGCTACACCTTC. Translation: CASSLAGSFYGYTF.

The CDR3 region is CSARDPGTSPTGQYF. The CDR3 DNA follows: TGCAGTGCTAGAGATCCCGGGACTTCTCCAACGGGGCAGTACTTC. The rearrangement links TRBV20-1 to TRBJ2-7; possibly TRBD2 for D (6 bases). Trimming shortened V by 0 bases and J by 9 bases, and 21 bases separated the two germline ends. This CDR3 has 15 amino acids. Germline assignment: CDR1 DFQATT and CDR2 SNEGSKA (reference sequence).

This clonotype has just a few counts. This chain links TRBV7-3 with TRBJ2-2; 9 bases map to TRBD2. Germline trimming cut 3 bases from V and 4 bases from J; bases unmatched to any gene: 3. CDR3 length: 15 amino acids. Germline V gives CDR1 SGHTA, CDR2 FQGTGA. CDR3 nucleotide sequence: TGTGCCAGCAGCTTTGATAGCGGGGGCACCGGGGAGCTGTTTTTT. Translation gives CASSFDSGGTGELFF.

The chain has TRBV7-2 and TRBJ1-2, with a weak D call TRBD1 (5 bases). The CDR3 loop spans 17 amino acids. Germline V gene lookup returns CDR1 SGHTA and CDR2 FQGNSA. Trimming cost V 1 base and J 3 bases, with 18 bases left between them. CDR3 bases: TGTGCCAGCAGCTTAGGGGCCGGGGGAGGTATATACTATGGCTACACCTTC. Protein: CASSLGAGGGIYYGYTF.

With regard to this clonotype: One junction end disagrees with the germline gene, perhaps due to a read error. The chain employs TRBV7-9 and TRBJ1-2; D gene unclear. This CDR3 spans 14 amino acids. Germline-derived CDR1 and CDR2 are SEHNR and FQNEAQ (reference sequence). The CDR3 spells CASSARTVNYGHTF. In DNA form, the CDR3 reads TGTGCCAGCAGCGCCAGGACGGTAAACTATGGCCACACCTTC.

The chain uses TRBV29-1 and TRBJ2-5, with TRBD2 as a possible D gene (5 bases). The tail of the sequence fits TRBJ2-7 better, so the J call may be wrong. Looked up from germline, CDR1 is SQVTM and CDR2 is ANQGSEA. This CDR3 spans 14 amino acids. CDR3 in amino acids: CSVESSGEGYEQYF. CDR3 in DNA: TGCAGCGTTGAAAGCTCCGGAGAGGGTTACGAGCAGTACTTC.

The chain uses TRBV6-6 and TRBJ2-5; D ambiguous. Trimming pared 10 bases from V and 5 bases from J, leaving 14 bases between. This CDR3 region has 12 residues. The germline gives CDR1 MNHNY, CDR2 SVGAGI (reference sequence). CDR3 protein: CATFLGSETQYF. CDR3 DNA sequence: TGTGCCACCTTCTTGGGTAGCGAGACCCAGTACTTC.

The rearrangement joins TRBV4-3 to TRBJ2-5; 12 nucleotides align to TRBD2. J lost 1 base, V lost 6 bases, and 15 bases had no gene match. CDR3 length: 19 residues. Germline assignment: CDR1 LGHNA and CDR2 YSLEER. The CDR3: CASSLSPGLAGSSQETQYF. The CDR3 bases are TGCGCCAGCAGTCTCTCGCCCGGACTAGCGGGGAGCTCCCAAGAGACCCAGTACTTC.

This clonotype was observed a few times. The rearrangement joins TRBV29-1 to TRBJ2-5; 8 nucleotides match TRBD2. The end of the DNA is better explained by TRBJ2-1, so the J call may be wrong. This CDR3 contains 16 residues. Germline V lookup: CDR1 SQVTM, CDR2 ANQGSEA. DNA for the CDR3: TGCAGCGTTGAGCCTAGCGGGCCCGGGGGATTCAATGAGCAGTTCTTC. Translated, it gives CSVEPSGPGGFNEQFF.

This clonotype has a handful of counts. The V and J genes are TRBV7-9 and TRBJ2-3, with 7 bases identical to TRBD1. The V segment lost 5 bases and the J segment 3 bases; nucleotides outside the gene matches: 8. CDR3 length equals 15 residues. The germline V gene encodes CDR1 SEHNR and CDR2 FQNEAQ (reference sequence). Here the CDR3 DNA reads TGTGCCAGCAGCCAAGACAGGGCCGGGACAGATACGCAGTATTTT. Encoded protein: CASSQDRAGTDTQYF.

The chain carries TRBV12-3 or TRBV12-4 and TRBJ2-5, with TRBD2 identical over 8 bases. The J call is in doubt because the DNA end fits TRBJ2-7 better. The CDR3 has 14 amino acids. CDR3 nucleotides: TGTGCCAGCAGCCGCCCGGGGGGGAACTACGAGCAGTACTTC. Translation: CASSRPGGNYEQYF.

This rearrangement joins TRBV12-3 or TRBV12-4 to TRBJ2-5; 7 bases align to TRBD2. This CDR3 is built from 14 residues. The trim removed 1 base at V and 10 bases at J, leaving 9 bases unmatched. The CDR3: CASSLGPSGLSQYF. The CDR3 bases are TGTGCCAGCAGTTTAGGTCCTAGCGGCCTCAGCCAGTACTTC.

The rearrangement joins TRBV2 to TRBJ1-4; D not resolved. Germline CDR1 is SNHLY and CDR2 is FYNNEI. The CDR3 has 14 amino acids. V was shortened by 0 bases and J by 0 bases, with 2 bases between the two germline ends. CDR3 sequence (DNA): TGTGCCAGCAGTGAAGCGTCAACTAATGAAAAACTGTTTTTT. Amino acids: CASSEASTNEKLFF.

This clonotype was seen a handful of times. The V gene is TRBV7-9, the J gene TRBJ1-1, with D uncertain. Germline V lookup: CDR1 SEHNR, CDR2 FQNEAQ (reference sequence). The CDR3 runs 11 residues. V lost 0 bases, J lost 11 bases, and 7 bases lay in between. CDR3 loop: CASSLAMQAFF. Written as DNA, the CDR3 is TGTGCCAGCAGCTTAGCAATGCAGGCTTTCTTT.

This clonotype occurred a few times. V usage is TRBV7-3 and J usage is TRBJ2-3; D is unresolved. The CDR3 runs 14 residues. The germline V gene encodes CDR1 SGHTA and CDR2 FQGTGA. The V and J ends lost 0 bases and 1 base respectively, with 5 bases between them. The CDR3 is CASSLTGRTDTQYF. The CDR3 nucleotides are TGTGCCAGCAGCTTAACAGGGCGCACAGATACGCAGTATTTT. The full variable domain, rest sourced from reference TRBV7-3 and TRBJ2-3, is GAGVSQTPSNKVTEKGKYVELRCDPISGHTALYWYRQSLGQGPEFLIYFQGTGAADDSGLPNDRFFAVRPEGSVSTLKIQRTERGDSAVYLCASSLTGRTDTQYFGPGTRLTVL.